Listed here is a single TCR beta chain. TCRdb reanalysed the reads using MiXCR and keeps one entry per CDR3 protein. The data show 300,000 to 400,000 distinct CDR3 sequences, 15% to 20% seen once. The data are from a study of T cell repertoires in cytomegalovirus infection. CDR3 length: 14 residues. Germline CDR1 and CDR2: SGHNT and YYREEE (reference sequence). Losses at the gene ends were 3 bases for V and 9 bases for J; bases not matched to a gene: 9. The chain has TRBV5-4 and TRBJ2-1; 7 bases map to TRBD2. The sequenced sample consisted of PBMCs. This sequence originates from a human donor in good health (CMV status not recorded). Some clones in this sample may be carry-over from other donors' samples. CDR3 nucleotide sequence: TGTGCCAGCAGCTCCAACCAACGCGGGAGTGAGCAGTTCTTC. Its translation: CASSSNQRGSEQFF. Together with reference TRBV5-4 and TRBJ2-1, the CDR3 gives the full variable domain: ETGVTQSPTHLIKTRGQQVTLRCSSQSGHNTVSWYQQALGQGPQFIFQYYREEENGRGNFPPRFSGLQFPNYSSELNVNALELDDSALYLCASSSNQRGSEQFFGPGTRLTVL.